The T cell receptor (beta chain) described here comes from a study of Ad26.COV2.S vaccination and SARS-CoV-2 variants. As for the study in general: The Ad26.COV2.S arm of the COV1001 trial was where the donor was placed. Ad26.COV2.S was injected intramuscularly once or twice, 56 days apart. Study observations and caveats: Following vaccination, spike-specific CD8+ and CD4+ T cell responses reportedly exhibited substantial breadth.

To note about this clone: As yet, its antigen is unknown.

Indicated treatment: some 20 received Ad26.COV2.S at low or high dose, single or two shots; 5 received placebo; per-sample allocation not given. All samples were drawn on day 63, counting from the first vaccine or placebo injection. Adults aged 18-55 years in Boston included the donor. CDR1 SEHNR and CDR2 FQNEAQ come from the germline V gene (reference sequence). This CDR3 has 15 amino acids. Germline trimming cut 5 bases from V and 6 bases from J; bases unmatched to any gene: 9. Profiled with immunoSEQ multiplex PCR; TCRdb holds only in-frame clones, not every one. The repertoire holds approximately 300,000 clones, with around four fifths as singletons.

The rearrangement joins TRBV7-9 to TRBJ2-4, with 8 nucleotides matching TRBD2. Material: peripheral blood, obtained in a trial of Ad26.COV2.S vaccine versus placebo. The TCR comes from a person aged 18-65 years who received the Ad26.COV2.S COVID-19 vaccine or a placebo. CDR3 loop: CASSPPVSGGNIQYF. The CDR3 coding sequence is TGTGCCAGCAGCCCCCCCGTGAGCGGGGGAAACATTCAGTACTTC.